These 13 T cell receptor beta chains originate from one sample sequenced in a study of blood T cells in healthy people across ages. The second PCR ran about 6 to 12 cycles with a sample-barcoded 5' primer and J-beta primers. TCRdb called the 5' RACE reads again in MiXCR, with one record for every CDR3 protein. Of hundreds of thousands of distinct CDR3 sequences listed, around 21% are singletons. Sequencing was performed on blood. These receptors all stem from a man aged 70-80 years in good health.

The genes are TRBV6-2 or TRBV6-3 and TRBJ2-3; D may be TRBD2 (6 bases). Trimming took off 6 bases at V and 8 bases at J, with 27 bases between the two ends. Germline loops: CDR1 MNHEY, CDR2 SVGEGT. The length of the CDR3 is 17 residues. The CDR3 nucleotides are TGTGCCAGCAGCCTACGTCCGGGACTTCGACCTTCAAGTACGCAGTATTTT. This encodes CASSLRPGLRPSSTQYF.

This clonotype was detected a few times. With a much larger clone just one base away, this may be a read error. V usage is TRBV5-6 and J usage is TRBJ2-1; D unresolved. The CDR3 runs to 11 residues. Germline V lookup: CDR1 SGHDT, CDR2 YYEEEE. The CDR3 sequence is CASSLYNEHFF. The CDR3 bases are TGTGCCAGCAGCTTATACAATGAGCATTTCTTC. Full variable domain (remainder filled in from reference TRBV5-6 and TRBJ2-1): DAGVTQSPTHLIKTRGQQVTLRCSPKSGHDTVSWYQQALGQGPQFIFQYYEEEERQRGNFPDRFSGHQFPNYSSELNVNALLLGDSALYLCASSLYNEHFFGPGTRLTVL.

This sequence joins TRBV7-6 and TRBJ2-5; D gene unclear. V lost 2 bases, J lost 5 bases, and 9 bases lay in between. Germline assignment: CDR1 SGHVS and CDR2 FNYEAQ. The CDR3 contains 13 residues. The CDR3 here is CASSLQKAETQYF. CDR3 coding DNA: TGTGCCAGCAGCTTACAGAAGGCCGAGACCCAGTACTTC.

V gene TRBV20-1 combines with J gene TRBJ2-1; D is unclear. Per the germline V gene, CDR1 is DFQATT and CDR2 is SNEGSKA (reference sequence). Trimming removed 3 bases at V and 8 bases at J, with 20 bases between. The CDR3 loop spans 15 amino acids. DNA for the CDR3: TGCAGTGCTAGTAGTTTGTTGGAGAAAGGGTATGAGCAGTTCTTC. Protein sequence: CSASSLLEKGYEQFF.

This clonotype has more than one count but fewer than ten. The chain employs TRBV28 and TRBJ2-2, with TRBD2 matching over 14 bases. The CDR3 sequence is 15 residues long. V lost 6 bases and J lost 8; bases outside the gene matches: 5. The germline V gene encodes CDR1 MDHEN and CDR2 SYDVKM. The CDR3 sequence: CASRAGLAGVGELFF. CDR3 DNA: TGTGCCAGCAGGGCGGGACTAGCGGGAGTGGGGGAGCTGTTTTTT. Complete variable domain (other parts from reference TRBV28 and TRBJ2-2): DVKVTQSSRYLVKRTGEKVFLECVQDMDHENMFWYRQDPGLGLRLIYFSYDVKMKEKGDIPEGYSVSREKKERFSLILESASTNQTSMYLCASRAGLAGVGELFFGEGSRLTVL.

A remark on this clonotype: Here the CDR3 omits its conserved ending phenylalanine or tryptophan, so a read error is the likely source. This chain links TRBV6-1 with TRBJ1-1, with 8 bases identical to TRBD1. This CDR3 region has 15 residues. The V and J ends lost 8 bases and 2 bases, in that order; junction bases with no gene match: 10. Germline CDR1 and CDR2: MNHNS and SASEGT. This chain's CDR3 is CASLISQGANTEAFS. CDR3 DNA: TGTGCCAGCCTTATTTCGCAGGGGGCCAACACTGAAGCTTTCTCT.

The chain has TRBV6-2 or TRBV6-3 and TRBJ1-5; D is possibly TRBD1 (6 bases). The CDR3 runs to 13 residues. The germline V and J ends were trimmed by 7 bases and 11 bases, with 18 bases remaining between them. Germline V CDR1 and CDR2: MNHEY, SVGEGT. The CDR3 reads CASKTGGGQSQHF. CDR3 in DNA: TGTGCCAGCAAGACAGGTGGTGGGCAGTCCCAGCATTTT.

The chain employs TRBV24-1 and TRBJ2-1, with TRBD2 matching over 16 bases. With V trimmed by 3 bases and J by 7 bases, 2 bases remained unmatched. Germline values: CDR1 KGHDR, CDR2 SFDVKD. The CDR3 is made up of 16 amino acids. CDR3 protein: CATSDGTSGRVNEQFF. CDR3 nucleotides: TGTGCCACCAGTGATGGGACTAGCGGGAGGGTAAATGAGCAGTTCTTC.

This clonotype appeared a few times. The chain carries TRBV27 and TRBJ1-1; a weak D match, TRBD1 (5 bases). The V end was cut by 0 bases, the J end by 5 bases, with 7 bases between. The CDR3 runs 13 residues. Germline lookup yields CDR1 MNHEY and CDR2 SMNVEV (reference sequence). The CDR3 DNA follows: TGTGCCAGCAGTTTATCGGGGGGAACTGAAGCTTTCTTT. This translates into CASSLSGGTEAFF.

This clonotype was recorded a few times. The chain employs TRBV20-1 and TRBJ2-7; D gene ambiguous. CDR3 size: 10 residues. CDR1 is DFQATT, CDR2 SNEGSKA, per germline (reference sequence). Trimming stripped 0 bases from V and 5 bases from J, with 2 bases between. The CDR3 DNA reads TGCAGTGCTAGAGATGACGAGCAGTACTTC. Its translation is CSARDDEQYF.

The rearrangement links TRBV20-1 to TRBJ2-3; D could derive from TRBD1 or TRBD2 (5 bases each). Trimming cost V 6 bases and J 4 bases, with 14 bases left between them. Germline assignment: CDR1 DFQATT and CDR2 SNEGSKA (reference sequence). The CDR3 has 13 amino acids. The CDR3 region is CSAPEGSPDTQYF. The CDR3 DNA sequence: TGCAGTGCCCCCGAGGGGTCCCCAGATACGCAGTATTTT.

The table lists this clonotype with a few counts. The rearrangement uses TRBV6-2 or TRBV6-3 and TRBJ2-5; 9 nucleotides match TRBD1. The J call may be mistaken, given a closer DNA end match to TRBJ2-7. The CDR3 covers 14 residues. Germline-derived CDR1 and CDR2 are MNHEY and SVGEGT. This CDR3 is CASSSRGQGYEQYF. The CDR3 region has the DNA TGTGCCAGCAGTTCCCGGGGACAGGGCTACGAGCAGTACTTC.

This clonotype has more than one count but fewer than ten. This chain links TRBV20-1 with TRBJ2-1, with D possibly matching TRBD1 (5 bases). CDR3 length: 13 amino acids. V dropped 3 bases and J dropped 4 bases, with 10 bases sitting between them. Germline V lookup: CDR1 DFQATT, CDR2 SNEGSKA (reference sequence). CDR3 loop: CSASQGWYNEQFF. In DNA, the CDR3 is TGCAGTGCTAGTCAGGGCTGGTACAATGAGCAGTTCTTC.